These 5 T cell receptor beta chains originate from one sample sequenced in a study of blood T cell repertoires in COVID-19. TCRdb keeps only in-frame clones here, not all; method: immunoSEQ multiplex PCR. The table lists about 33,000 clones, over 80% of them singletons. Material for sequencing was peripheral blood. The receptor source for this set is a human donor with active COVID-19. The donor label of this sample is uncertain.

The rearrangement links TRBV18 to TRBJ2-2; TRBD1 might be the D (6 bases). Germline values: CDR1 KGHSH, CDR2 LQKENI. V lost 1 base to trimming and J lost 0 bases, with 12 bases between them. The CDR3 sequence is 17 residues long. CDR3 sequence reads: CASSPLNGTPNTGELFF. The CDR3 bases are TGTGCCAGCTCACCACTTAACGGGACACCGAACACCGGGGAGCTGTTTTTT.

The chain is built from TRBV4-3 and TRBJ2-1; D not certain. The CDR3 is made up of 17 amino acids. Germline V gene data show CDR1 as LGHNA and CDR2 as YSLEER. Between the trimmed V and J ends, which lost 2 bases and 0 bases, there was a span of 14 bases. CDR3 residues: CASSQFQASFSYNEQFF. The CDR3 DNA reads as TGCGCCAGCAGCCAATTCCAGGCATCTTTCTCCTACAATGAGCAGTTCTTC.

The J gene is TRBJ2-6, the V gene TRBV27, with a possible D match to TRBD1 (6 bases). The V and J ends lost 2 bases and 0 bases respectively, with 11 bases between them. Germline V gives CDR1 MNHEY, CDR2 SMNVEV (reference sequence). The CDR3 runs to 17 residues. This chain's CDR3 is CASSLAGASSGANVLTF. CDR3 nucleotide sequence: TGTGCCAGCAGTTTAGCAGGGGCTAGCTCTGGGGCCAACGTCCTGACTTTC.

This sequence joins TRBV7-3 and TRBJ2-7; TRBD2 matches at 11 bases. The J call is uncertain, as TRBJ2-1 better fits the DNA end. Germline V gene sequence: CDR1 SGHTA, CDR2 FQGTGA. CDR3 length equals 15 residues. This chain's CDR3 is CASSLTSGGYNEQFF. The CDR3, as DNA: TGTGCCAGCAGTCTCACTAGCGGGGGTTACAATGAGCAGTTCTTC.

For the CDR3, the DNA is TGTGCCAGCAGCGGGGTTGCGGGAGTAGGGGATGAGCAGTTCTTC. Translation: CASSGVAGVGDEQFF. This chain connects TRBV2 to TRBJ2-1; 7 nucleotides align to TRBD2. Germline CDR1 SNHLY, CDR2 FYNNEI. This CDR3 comprises 15 residues. With 6 bases clipped from V and 8 bases from J, the junction kept 13 bases outside the gene matches. Complete variable domain (other parts from reference TRBV2 and TRBJ2-1): EPEVTQTPSHQVTQMGQEVILRCVPISNHLYFYWYRQILGQKVEFLVSFYNNEISEKSEIFDDQFSVERPDGSNFTLKIRSTKLEDSAMYFCASSGVAGVGDEQFFGPGTRLTVL.